This T cell receptor beta chain was sequenced during a study of control samples from healthy donors and cancer patients. There are a few counts of this clone. The CDR3 extends over 17 amino acids. Sequencing was performed with immunoSEQ multiplex PCR; in TCRdb, only in-frame clones are kept and a portion is missing. The sample carries more than 85,000 clones, under 95% recorded once. The rearrangement links TRBV21-1 to TRBJ1-3; no DNA check was done on the table's D call, TRBD1. TRBV21-1 is assigned pseudogene status. The receptor's source is a woman under 30 in good health. The specimen was blood. In DNA form, the CDR3 reads TGTGCCAGCAGCAAAGAGACAGACCTTCGATTCGGAAACACCATATATTTT. Amino acid sequence: CASSKETDLRFGNTIYF.